These 18 T cell receptor beta chains were all obtained from the same sample, sequenced in a study of tumor-infiltrating lymphocytes in glioblastoma multiforme. TCRB libraries came from RNA via three nested multiplex PCR rounds. TCRdb re-analysed the multiplex PCR reads in MiXCR, keeping a single row per CDR3 protein. This repertoire shows over 10,000 distinct CDR3 sequences, roughly 68% found once; its top ten account for about 30%. Input material: brain tumor tissue. Receptors originate from a male donor with glioblastoma.

Ten or more counts support this clonotype. V usage is TRBV3-1 and J usage is TRBJ1-2; possible D gene TRBD1, 5 bases. This CDR3 contains 13 residues. Deletions cut 4 bases from V and 3 bases from J, with 9 bases between. Germline CDR1 LGHDT, CDR2 YNNKEL (reference sequence). In DNA form, the CDR3 reads TGTGCCAGCAGCCTCTCGGGGGACTATGGCTACACCTTC. This codes for CASSLSGDYGYTF.

The chain carries TRBV5-6 and TRBJ1-6; TRBD1 might be the D (5 bases). V dropped 0 bases and J dropped 15 bases, with 16 bases sitting between them. The CDR3 extends over 14 amino acids. The germline V gene encodes CDR1 SGHDT and CDR2 YYEEEE. The CDR3 DNA reads as TGTGCCAGCAGCTTGGGACAGATTAATACACACCTCCACTTT. This sequence encodes CASSLGQINTHLHF.

A remark on this clonotype: The CDR3 end shows no conserved phenylalanine or tryptophan, and so a read error is likely. The DNA is omitted, as the CDR3 cannot be located on it reliably, and the CDR3 follows TCRdb's listing. This rearrangement joins TRBV29-1 to TRBJ1-6; the tabulated D call, TRBD1, remains unverified against the DNA. Looked up from germline, CDR1 is SQVTM and CDR2 is ANQGSEA. The CDR3 spans 13 amino acids, including both terminal residues. The CDR3 spells CSVARDRKSPPHC.

The chain employs TRBV5-1 and TRBJ2-3; D is unclear. The V end was cut by 7 bases, the J end by 6 bases, with 18 bases between. Germline V gives CDR1 SGHRS, CDR2 YFSETQ. The CDR3 spans 14 residues. The chain's CDR3 is CASDQDRHTDTQYF. CDR3 nucleotides: TGCGCCAGCGACCAGGACCGACACACGGATACGCAGTATTTT.

Regarding this clonotype: Relative to the germline gene, one junction end is altered; a read error may explain this. The chain combines TRBV4-2 with TRBJ2-3; 8 bases map to TRBD2. Germline V gene sequence: CDR1 LGHNA, CDR2 YNFKEQ. This CDR3 region has 18 residues. In DNA, the CDR3 is TGTGCCAGCAGCCAAGGTAGCGGGAAGGCGCGAAGCACAGATACGCAATATTTT. The encoded protein is CASSQGSGKARSTDTQYF.

This sequence joins TRBV30 and TRBJ1-1; 11 bases fit TRBD1. V was pared by 3 bases and J by 12 bases, with 12 bases of the junction left unmatched. CDR1 and CDR2 (germline): GTSNPN, SVGIG (reference sequence). The CDR3 is made up of 14 amino acids. CDR3 DNA sequence: TGTGCCTGGAGGGCATGGACAGGGGGCACTGAGCCTTTCTTT. Its translation: CAWRAWTGGTEPFF.

This clonotype was observed a handful of times. The V call is TRBV20-1, the J call TRBJ2-3, with TRBD2 matching 13 bases. The trim removed 2 bases at V and 2 bases at J, leaving 4 bases unmatched. Per germline, CDR1 DFQATT and CDR2 SNEGSKA (reference sequence). This CDR3 comprises 16 residues. The CDR3 loop reads CSARSGLAGVTDTQYF. In DNA form, the CDR3 reads TGCAGTGCTAGATCTGGACTAGCGGGGGTCACAGATACGCAGTATTTT.

Remarks on this clonotype: Lacking the conserved final phenylalanine or tryptophan, this CDR3 likely reflects a read error. This chain uses TRBV11-2 with TRBJ2-1; TRBD1 might be the D (6 bases). V lost 6 bases and J lost 7, with 13 bases in between. Germline V gives CDR1 SGHAT, CDR2 FQNNGV. The length of the CDR3 is 13 residues. The CDR3, as DNA: TGTGCCAGCAGTTTGGATAGGGGGAATGAGCAGTTCTTA. Translated, it gives CASSLDRGNEQFL.

The chain links TRBV20-1 to TRBJ2-3; TRBD2 agrees at 9 bases. V gave up 2 bases and J gave up 2 bases; unmatched junction bases: 5. Germline values: CDR1 DFQATT, CDR2 SNEGSKA (reference sequence). This CDR3 has 15 amino acids. The CDR3 protein is CSARSLAGYTDTQYF. The CDR3, as DNA: TGCAGTGCTAGATCCCTAGCGGGGTACACAGATACGCAGTATTTT.

The chain combines TRBV11-2 with TRBJ2-1, with D perhaps TRBD1 (6 bases). Per the germline V gene, CDR1 is SGHAT and CDR2 is FQNNGV. The CDR3 covers 14 residues. Trimming shortened V by 4 bases and J by 7 bases, and 14 bases separated the two germline ends. CDR3 sequence reads: CASSSVIQGNEQFF. The CDR3 DNA is TGTGCCAGCAGCTCCGTAATACAGGGTAATGAGCAGTTCTTC. Complete variable domain (other parts from reference TRBV11-2 and TRBJ2-1): EAGVAQSPRYKIIEKRQSVAFWCNPISGHATLYWYQQILGQGPKLLIQFQNNGVVDDSQLPKDRFSAERLKGVDSTLKIQPAKLEDSAVYLCASSSVIQGNEQFFGPGTRLTVL.

As concerns this clonotype: This may be a read error: a much more frequent sequence differs by one nucleotide. The rearrangement joins TRBV2 to TRBJ2-7, with no clear D. This CDR3 contains 15 residues. Germline CDR1 is SNHLY and CDR2 is FYNNEI. CDR3 loop: CAGSEGQILPGEQYF. CDR3 sequence (DNA): TGTGCCGGCAGTGAAGGCCAGATACTACCGGGCGAGCAGTACTTC. Full variable domain (remainder filled in from reference TRBV2 and TRBJ2-7): EPEVTQTPSHQVTQMGQEVILRCVPISNHLYFYWYRQILGQKVEFLVSFYNNEISEKSEIFDDQFSVERPDGSNFTLKIRSTKLEDSAMYFCAGSEGQILPGEQYFGPGTRLTVT.

Judged by abundance, this clonotype is medium-sized. V gene TRBV7-3 combines with J gene TRBJ2-7; TRBD1 aligns across 8 bases. CDR1 is SGHTA and CDR2 is FQGTGA in the germline V gene. The trim removed 3 bases at V and 5 bases at J, leaving 12 bases unmatched. The CDR3 sequence is 16 residues long. In nucleotides, the CDR3 is TGTGCCAGCAGCTTGTGGTGGAGACAGGGGAGAGACGAGCAGTACTTC. Amino acid sequence: CASSLWWRQGRDEQYF. Together with reference TRBV7-3 and TRBJ2-7, the CDR3 gives the full variable domain: GAGVSQTPSNKVTEKGKYVELRCDPISGHTALYWYRQSLGQGPEFLIYFQGTGAADDSGLPNDRFFAVRPEGSVSTLKIQRTERGDSAVYLCASSLWWRQGRDEQYFGPGTRLTVT.

In its sample, this clonotype was seen a few times. The junction does not match germline at one end; this may be a read error. The chain joins TRBV5-1 to TRBJ1-1; perhaps TRBD1 as D (5 bases). Germline lookup yields CDR1 SGHRS and CDR2 YFSETQ. The CDR3 loop spans 14 amino acids. This CDR3 is CAISMGPLNTDAFF. DNA of the CDR3: TGCGCCATCAGCATGGGACCTTTGAACACTGATGCTTTCTTT. The variable domain in full, completed from reference TRBV5-1 and TRBJ1-1, reads KAGVTQTPRYLIKTRGQQVTLSCSPISGHRSVSWYQQTPGQGLQFLFEYFSETQRNKGNFPGRFSGRQFSNSRSEMNVSTLELGDSALYLCAISMGPLNTDAFFGQGTRLTVV.

V usage is TRBV11-2 and J usage is TRBJ2-2; 7 nucleotides agree with TRBD2. The CDR3 extends over 20 amino acids. Germline V lookup: CDR1 SGHAT, CDR2 FQNNGV. V shed 11 bases and J 1 base; nucleotides not matched to a gene: 25. The CDR3 reads CAGTTSFGQGLAVNTGELFF. The CDR3 DNA reads TGTGCCGGCACCACCTCATTCGGCCAAGGGCTAGCGGTGAACACCGGGGAGCTGTTTTTT.

The rearrangement links TRBV4-3 to TRBJ2-5; D is possibly TRBD2 (6 bases). Germline CDR1 reads LGHNA; CDR2 reads YSLEER. The V and J ends lost 4 bases and 5 bases respectively, with 11 bases between them. This CDR3 is 13 amino acids long. CDR3 loop: CASSPTGRETQYF. The CDR3, as DNA: TGCGCCAGCAGCCCGACGGGGAGGGAGACCCAGTACTTC.

V usage is TRBV11-2 and J usage is TRBJ1-1; D unresolved. V lost 1 base, J lost 3 bases, and 6 bases lay in between. The CDR3 runs to 13 residues. In germline, CDR1 is SGHAT, CDR2 FQNNGV. This CDR3 is CASSLVPYTEAFF. For the CDR3, the DNA is TGTGCCAGCAGCTTAGTCCCATACACTGAAGCTTTCTTT.

A note on this clonotype: The CDR3 does not close with the conserved phenylalanine or tryptophan, likely indicating a read error. The DNA of the CDR3 is TGCAGCGTTCATGAGGGGACGCAAAAACTGTTTTAT. Amino acids: CSVHEGTQKLFY. The rearrangement links TRBV29-1 to TRBJ1-4; a possible D gene is TRBD1 (5 bases). Germline-derived CDR1 and CDR2 are SQVTM and ANQGSEA. The germline V and J ends were trimmed by 5 bases and 9 bases, with 13 bases remaining between them. This CDR3 comprises 12 residues.

This clonotype is judged medium-sized. The chain combines TRBV28 with TRBJ2-7, with D perhaps TRBD1 (5 bases). Germline CDR1 is MDHEN and CDR2 is SYDVKM. Between the trimmed V and J ends, which lost 7 bases and 0 bases, there was a span of 16 bases. The CDR3 consists of 15 residues. This CDR3 reads CASTTGEASSYEQYF. CDR3 bases: TGTGCCAGCACCACAGGAGAGGCCAGCTCCTACGAGCAGTACTTC.